This T cell receptor beta chain was identified in a study of regulatory T cells in long-lasting Graves disease. Whole-study findings and limits: Persistent cases favored TRBV28, TRBJ1-2 and TRBJ2-5.

The germline V and J ends were trimmed by 6 bases and 4 bases, with 9 bases remaining between them. The CDR3 covers 13 residues. Germline V CDR1 and CDR2: MDHEN, SYDVKM. Assembly of TCR beta libraries relied on iRepertoire HTBI primers together with Arm-PCR of CDR3 regions. TCRdb called the multiplex PCR reads again in MiXCR, with one record for every CDR3 protein. The repertoire holds approximately 440,000 distinct CDR3 sequences, roughly 17% seen once, with 12% in the top ten. Time point in this sample: newly diagnosed GD, antithyroid drugs for less than 3 months. The TCR library was made from RNA extracted from PBMCs. This clonotype showed up many times. Its cognate antigen is unknown. Another study also made use of these data, one on T cells in Graves' hyperthyroidism and ophthalmopathy. Per that paper: In simple terms, a model built on 13 V-J features told ophthalmopathy apart from stable hyperthyroidism.

The V gene is TRBV28, the J gene TRBJ2-2; D gene uncertain. The source material was peripheral blood mononuclear cells (PBMCs), sampled at new diagnosis, from a patient treated with antithyroid drugs. The source is a man in his forties or fifties with Graves disease. CDR3 residues: CASRPTVTGELFF. CDR3 DNA sequence: TGTGCCAGCAGGCCCACAGTCACCGGGGAGCTGTTTTTT.